The rows below give T cell receptor beta chains drawn from one sample of a study of blood T cell repertoires in COVID-19. Generated by immunoSEQ multiplex PCR, the TCRdb table keeps only in-frame clones and is missing some. The sample contains 250,000 to 300,000 clones, 80% to 90% of which appear only once. The sample consisted of PBMCs or T cells enriched from blood (not recorded which). These TCRs come from a woman aged 45 to 65 who had recovered from COVID-19. Both conserved end residues are part of each CDR3. D genes are given only for firm matches. Clone size is shown for a subset of rows, as once, few, many or a class of expanded clone.

j_call cdr3_length d_call clone_size v_call cdr3_aa cdr3_nt
TRBJ1-3 16 TRBD1 few TRBV7-7 CASSLGTGGSGNTIYF TGTGCTAGCAGCTTGGGGACAGGAGGCTCTGGAAACACCATATATTTT
TRBJ1-1 14 - - TRBV19 CASTTYPSNTEAFF TGTGCCAGTACCACCTACCCCTCGAACACTGAAGCTTTCTTT
TRBJ1-2 13 - - TRBV28 CASSFGPSYGYTF TGTGCCAGCAGTTTTGGGCCGAGCTATGGCTACACCTTC
TRBJ1-3 14 - - TRBV9 CASSGSLSGNTIYF TGTGCCAGCAGCGGAAGCCTCTCTGGAAACACCATATATTTT
TRBJ1-4 14 - - TRBV5-1 CASSPGLGLEKLFF TGCGCCAGCAGCCCCGGGTTGGGTCTAGAAAAACTGTTTTTT
TRBJ2-7 13 - - TRBV5-8 CASSSFYSYEQYF TGTGCCAGCAGCTCTTTCTACTCCTACGAGCAGTACTTC
TRBJ2-6 18 - - TRBV28 CASSSPFMGSSGANVLTF TGTGCCAGCAGTTCCCCCTTCATGGGGAGCTCTGGGGCCAACGTCCTGACTTTC
TRBJ2-1 15 - - TRBV4-1 CASSHYSGSYNEQFF TGCGCCAGCAGCCACTACAGTGGGTCCTACAATGAGCAGTTCTTC
TRBJ2-1 15 TRBD2 - TRBV5-1 CASSRGLAGMDEQFF TGCGCCAGCAGCAGGGGACTAGCGGGGATGGATGAGCAGTTCTTC
TRBJ2-6 13 - - TRBV19 CASTQGIANVLTF TGTGCCAGTACCCAGGGTATAGCCAACGTCCTGACTTTC
TRBJ1-4 14 - - TRBV5-6 CASSLGSRDEKLFF TGTGCCAGCAGCTTGGGTTCTCGGGATGAAAAACTGTTTTTT
TRBJ2-7 14 - - TRBV5-8 CASSLRDTKTEQYF TGTGCCAGCAGCTTACGAGACACAAAAACCGAGCAGTACTTC
TRBJ2-5 17 TRBD2 - TRBV10-1 CASSEENASGNQETQYF TGCGCCAGCAGTGAGGAGAACGCAAGCGGGAACCAAGAGACCCAGTACTTC
TRBJ1-6 16 TRBD1 - TRBV15 CATSAVGTGGDSPLHF TGTGCCACCAGCGCCGTGGGGACAGGAGGGGATTCACCCCTCCACTTT
TRBJ1-1 14 - - TRBV28 CASSLGREISEAFF TGTGCCAGCAGTTTAGGGCGGGAAATATCTGAAGCTTTCTTT